Here is one T cell receptor (beta chain) with its context. It has no known antigen specificity. The record has no base qualities; no much larger clone is one base away. The source of the sample is a study of blood T cell repertoires in COVID-19 (dated by TCRdb to 2018 to 2020). Broadly, across the study: The collaborator samples originated in the United States, Italy and Spain and spanned the acute and convalescent phases of COVID-19. The material from the prospective study consisted of cDNA or gDNA derived from T cells, B-cell-depleted T cells, or PBMCs. The dataset comprised deeply sampled blood TCRbeta repertoires from subjects exposed to, actively infected with, or recovered from COVID-19. The repertoires were made available in a free public database intended to serve as a resource for research on the immune response to SARS-CoV-2. Samples came from the ongoing ImmuneRACE study (first 160 participants) plus 1,254 subjects from 6 global collaborators. Sample metadata almost always included a de-identified subject ID, COVID-19 status, age in years and sex. Where HLA class I and class II types were available, the types were taken from metadata supplied by the sample provider, not from assay-based typing. General conclusions and limits of the study: The quantity of clinical and demographic metadata differed by source and by participant and was supplied without curation.

One collaborating source in Seattle enrolled patients while the patients were actively infected and followed the patients over time throughout the course of disease. Collaborating institutions collected whole blood in K2EDTA tubes following their own protocols. For TCRbeta analysis, collaborator samples were shipped as frozen whole blood, as isolated PBMCs, or as DNA extracted from either sample type. The immunoSEQ Assay, a bias-controlled multiplex PCR, was used to amplify TCRbeta CDR3 regions from genomic DNA. The authors processed their data as follows. The number of nucleated cells in each sample was estimated from the amplification of reference gene primers within the assay. Sequence reads were collapsed and filtered to measure the absolute abundance of every unique TCRbeta CDR3 rearrangement. Productive Simpson clonality was computed per sample as the square root of Simpson's diversity index over productive rearrangements. This immuneACCESS table, as held by TCRdb, lists in-frame sequences with V and J called but not all clones. Of the missing ones, under half trace to an unresolved V gene in checked studies; the others have no known cause. For V, J and clone size, that table is used; D and trimming come from the DNA. This sample gives approximately 460,000 clones in total; roughly 89% of them show up just once. About 0.91% of the sample comes from the top ten.

CDR3 length: 13 amino acids, cysteine to phenylalanine. The DNA shown is the 39-base CDR3, in frame from base 1. Trimming accounts for 6 bases at V and 4 bases at J, while the number of junction bases matched to no gene is 3. The sequence came from a man aged 18 to 35 with COVID-19, enrolled during active disease. The chain joins TRBV12-3 or TRBV12-4 to TRBJ2-5, with 9 bases in between that match TRBD1. Sequenced sample: peripheral blood. The CDR3 is CASRGQGVETQYF. The DNA is TGTGCCAGCAGGGGACAGGGAGTAGAGACCCAGTACTTC.